The 20 T cell receptor beta chains listed next were all sequenced from one sample in a study of blood T cell repertoires in COVID-19. Generated by immunoSEQ multiplex PCR, the TCRdb table keeps only in-frame clones and is missing some. The sample records tens of thousands of clones, roughly 88% being singletons. The sample consisted of peripheral blood. All receptors come from a man in his 70s with acute or convalescent COVID-19.

The chain links TRBV6-6 to TRBJ1-2; maybe TRBD1 (5 bases). In germline, CDR1 is MNHNY, CDR2 SVGAGI (reference sequence). There are 15 residues in the CDR3. Trimming pared 5 bases from V and 7 bases from J, leaving 20 bases between. In nucleotides, the CDR3 is TGTGCCAGCAGTGCTTCGAGGGCCCAGGGAGGTGGCTACACCTTC. This encodes CASSASRAQGGGYTF.

The chain couples TRBV9 to TRBJ2-6; TRBD1 aligns across 7 bases. V lost 4 bases and J lost 0; bases outside the gene matches: 4. This CDR3 spans 16 amino acids. CDR1 SGDLS and CDR2 YYNGEE come from the germline V gene. CDR3: CASSKTGDSGANVLTF. CDR3 nucleotides: TGTGCCAGCAGCAAAACAGGGGACTCTGGGGCCAACGTCCTGACTTTC.

The chain couples TRBV24-1 to TRBJ2-7, with unresolved D. The V gene's germline CDR1 is KGHDR and CDR2 SFDVKD. The CDR3 contains 13 residues. V was shortened by 5 bases and J by 4 bases, with 11 bases between the two germline ends. The CDR3 DNA is TGTGCCACCAGTGGTACAGACACGTACGAGCAGTACTTC. Its protein is CATSGTDTYEQYF.

This sequence joins TRBV3-1 (or the pseudogene TRBV3-2) and TRBJ1-6; TRBD1 agrees at 7 bases. The germline V gene encodes CDR1 LGHDT and CDR2 YNNKEL (reference sequence). This CDR3 contains 17 residues. After removal of 1 base from V and 7 bases from J, the junction contained 10 bases not matched to a gene. The CDR3 coding sequence is TGTGCCAGCAGCCAAGGGACAACAGGGGCAAACAATTCACCCCTCCACTTT. Protein sequence: CASSQGTTGANNSPLHF.

The V and J genes are TRBV7-9 and TRBJ1-2; no definite D call. Germline-derived CDR1 and CDR2 are SEHNR and FQNEAQ (reference sequence). Trimming shortened V by 5 bases and J by 10 bases, and 17 bases separated the two germline ends. The CDR3 extends over 13 amino acids. The CDR3 bases are TGTGCCAGCAGCGAGGCCCCGCGATTTGACTACACCTTC. This encodes CASSEAPRFDYTF.

V gene TRBV18 combines with J gene TRBJ2-5, with D tentatively TRBD1 (5 bases). The CDR3 covers 14 residues. Germline values: CDR1 KGHSH, CDR2 LQKENI. The ends were cut back, 0 bases at V and 3 bases at J, with 8 bases in the middle. The CDR3 DNA sequence: TGTGCCAGCTCACCACCGTCAGGGAAAGAGACCCAGTACTTC. Its protein is CASSPPSGKETQYF.

The V and J genes are TRBV3-1 (or the pseudogene TRBV3-2) and TRBJ2-3; 8 bases are a match to TRBD2. The CDR3 extends over 15 amino acids. V was clipped by 5 bases and J by 0 bases; unmatched bases: 4. Germline lookup yields CDR1 LGHDT and CDR2 YNNKEL (reference sequence). The CDR3 DNA sequence: TGTGCCAGCAGCGCTACTAGCGGTAGCACAGATACGCAGTATTTT. It encodes CASSATSGSTDTQYF.

This chain uses TRBV6-5 with TRBJ1-4, with D possibly being TRBD1 (5 bases). Germline V gives CDR1 MNHEY, CDR2 SVGAGI. This CDR3 comprises 13 residues. The V gene lost 4 bases and the J gene lost 8 bases, with 11 bases spanning the gap. CDR3 sequence reads: CASSFRGLEKLFF. CDR3 DNA: TGTGCCAGCAGTTTTAGGGGTTTAGAAAAACTGTTTTTT.

The rearrangement uses TRBV10-3 and TRBJ2-7, with TRBD2 matching 8 bases. The CDR3 covers 14 residues. The germline CDR1 and CDR2 sequences are ENHRY and SYGVKD. The junction had 6 bases not matched to a gene; V was cut back by 4 bases and J by 4 bases. The DNA of the CDR3 is TGTGCCATCAGTGGCGGGGGGATTAGGTACGAGCAGTACTTC. Translating gives CAISGGGIRYEQYF.

J is TRBJ2-7 and V is TRBV14; a possible D gene is TRBD2 (7 bases). The CDR3 runs to 16 residues. V was cut by 0 bases and J by 7 bases, with 19 bases left in between. The germline V gene has CDR1 SGHDN and CDR2 FVKESK. The CDR3 sequence is CASSQDWPGDYDEQYF. In DNA form, the CDR3 reads TGTGCCAGCAGCCAAGATTGGCCAGGGGACTACGATGAGCAGTACTTC. The variable domain in full, completed from reference TRBV14 and TRBJ2-7, reads EAGVTQFPSHSVIEKGQTVTLRCDPISGHDNLYWYRRVMGKEIKFLLHFVKESKQDESGMPNNRFLAERTGGTYSTLKVQPAELEDSGVYFCASSQDWPGDYDEQYFGPGTRLTVT.

The V and J genes are TRBV6-2 or TRBV6-3 and TRBJ2-1, with 7 bases aligning to TRBD2. Germline loops: CDR1 MNHEY, CDR2 SVGEGT. Trimming at V came to 3 bases and at J to 9 bases, leaving 8 bases not matched to a gene. CDR3 length equals 14 residues. CDR3 region: CASSYPGGSGEQFF. In DNA, the CDR3 is TGTGCCAGCAGTTATCCGGGGGGATCGGGTGAGCAGTTCTTC.

In its sample, this clone was seen a few times. The chain uses TRBV19 and TRBJ1-2; the match to TRBD1 covers 10 bases. V lost 4 bases, J lost 3 bases, and 5 bases stayed unmatched. This CDR3 contains 15 residues. Germline CDR1 LNHDA, CDR2 SQIVND (reference sequence). CDR3 protein: CASSTRDRGDYGYTF. For the CDR3, the DNA is TGTGCCAGTAGTACCCGGGACAGGGGTGACTATGGCTACACCTTC.

About this clone itself: In the same sample, other DNA sequences code for this CDR3. The rearrangement links TRBV3-1 (or the pseudogene TRBV3-2) to TRBJ2-1; TRBD2 matches 12 bases. There are 15 residues in the CDR3. J gave up 3 bases and V 6 bases, and 3 bases lay outside the gene matches. Germline V gene data show CDR1 as LGHDT and CDR2 as YNNKEL (reference sequence). This CDR3 reads CASSLTSGGYNEQFF. The DNA of the CDR3 is TGTGCCAGCAGTTTGACTAGCGGGGGCTACAATGAGCAGTTCTTC.

The table lists this clone with a count of one. This rearrangement joins TRBV18 to TRBJ1-4, with D unresolved. The germline CDR1 and CDR2 sequences are KGHSH and LQKENI. V was cut by 3 bases and J by 5 bases, with 7 bases left in between. This CDR3 spans 13 amino acids. The CDR3 DNA reads TGTGCCAGCTCACCTTCTTTAAATGAAAAACTGTTTTTT. Translated, it gives CASSPSLNEKLFF.

The chain links TRBV11-2 to TRBJ2-7; 12 bases agree with TRBD2. The CDR3 contains 17 residues. V lost 3 bases and J lost 2; bases outside the gene matches: 8. The germline V gene has CDR1 SGHAT and CDR2 FQNNGV. The CDR3 DNA reads TGTGCCAGCAGCTTCGGCCCTCGACTAGCGGGGGCCTACGAGCAGTACTTC. This translates into CASSFGPRLAGAYEQYF.

The chain uses TRBV2 and TRBJ2-3, with TRBD2 as a possible D gene (5 bases). In germline, CDR1 is SNHLY, CDR2 FYNNEI. CDR3 length: 16 residues. V was trimmed by 0 bases and J by 0 bases, leaving 10 bases between them. Here the CDR3 reads CASSEAPSRSTDTQYF. DNA for the CDR3: TGTGCCAGCAGTGAAGCCCCTAGCCGTAGCACAGATACGCAGTATTTT.

V gene TRBV4-1 combines with J gene TRBJ2-7, with D possibly matching TRBD2 (6 bases). V was shortened by 3 bases and J by 3 bases, with 15 bases between the two germline ends. Germline values: CDR1 MGHRA, CDR2 YSYEKL. This CDR3 contains 15 residues. In nucleotides, the CDR3 is TGCGCCAGCAGCCATCCGGGAGACAAAGTCTACGAGCAGTACTTC. This sequence encodes CASSHPGDKVYEQYF.

This clone appeared a single time. The CDR3 here is CASSPDLKGNTIYF. The CDR3 bases are TGTGCCAGCAGCCCCGACTTGAAGGGAAACACCATATATTTT. The gene calls are TRBV9 and TRBJ1-3; the D is unclear. This CDR3 has 14 amino acids. The germline V gene has CDR1 SGDLS and CDR2 YYNGEE. V was cut by 4 bases and J by 4 bases, with 12 bases left in between.

Comments on this clone: Other DNA sequences in the sample encode the same CDR3. The genes are TRBV6-5 and TRBJ1-1, with 10 bases lining up with TRBD1. This CDR3 has 13 amino acids. Germline V gene lookup returns CDR1 MNHEY and CDR2 SVGAGI. The trim removed 4 bases at V and 5 bases at J, leaving 1 base unmatched. The CDR3, as DNA: TGTGCCAGCAGTTGGACAGGGGGGACTGAAGCTTTCTTT. Translation gives CASSWTGGTEAFF.

This clone was seen only once. The gene calls are TRBV14 and TRBJ1-1; TRBD1 is a possible D gene (5 bases). V was trimmed by 3 bases and J by 7 bases, leaving 6 bases between them. CDR3 size: 11 residues. In germline, CDR1 is SGHDN, CDR2 FVKESK. CDR3 bases: TGTGCCAGCAGCCAGACAGTTGAAGCTTTCTTT. Translation gives CASSQTVEAFF.